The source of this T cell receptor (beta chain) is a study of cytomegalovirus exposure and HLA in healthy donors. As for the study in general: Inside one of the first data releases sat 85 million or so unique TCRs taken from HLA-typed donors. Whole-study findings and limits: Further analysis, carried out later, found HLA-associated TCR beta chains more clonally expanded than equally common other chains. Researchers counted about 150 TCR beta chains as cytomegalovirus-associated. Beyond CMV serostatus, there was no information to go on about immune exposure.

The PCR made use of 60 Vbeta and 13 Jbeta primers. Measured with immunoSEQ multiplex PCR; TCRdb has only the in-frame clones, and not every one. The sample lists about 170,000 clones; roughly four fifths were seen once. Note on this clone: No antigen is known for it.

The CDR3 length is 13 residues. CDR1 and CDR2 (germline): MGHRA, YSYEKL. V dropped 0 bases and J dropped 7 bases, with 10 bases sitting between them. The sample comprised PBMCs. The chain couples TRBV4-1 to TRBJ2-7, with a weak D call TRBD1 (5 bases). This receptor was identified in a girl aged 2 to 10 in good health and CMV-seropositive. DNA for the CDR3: TGCGCCAGCAGCCAAGATACACAGGCGGAGCAGTACTTC. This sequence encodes CASSQDTQAEQYF.